This entry lists 20 T cell receptor beta chains sequenced from one sample in a study of vaccination effects on CD4 cells after COVID-19. Isolation of CD4+ T cells took place after around 10 days of culture. Documented for the person is a PCR-confirmed SARS-CoV-2 infection occurring between March and December 2020. Two doses of either BNT162b2 or mRNA-1273 were given to each participant. Profiling relied on immunoSEQ multiplex PCR, and the TCRdb table lists in-frame clones only, not all of them. The sample holds some 31,000 clones, about 75% seen once. These TCRs are of unknown antigen specificity. The material sequenced was CD4+ T cells from PBMCs cultured without peptide, taken after COVID-19 vaccination. The receptor source for this set is a human donor who had a prior SARS-CoV-2 infection.

This clone was detected a few times. The CDR3 nucleotides read TGTGCCAGCAGCCCGTGGGACACCTTGGTGACCCAGTACTTC. It encodes CASSPWDTLVTQYF. V usage is TRBV5-6 and J usage is TRBJ2-5, with a possible D match to TRBD1 (6 bases). The CDR3 is 14 residues long. Trimming removed 4 bases from V and 7 bases from J, with 17 bases in between. The germline gives CDR1 SGHDT, CDR2 YYEEEE. Looking up the rest from reference TRBV5-6 and TRBJ2-5 gives the full variable domain: DAGVTQSPTHLIKTRGQQVTLRCSPKSGHDTVSWYQQALGQGPQFIFQYYEEEERQRGNFPDRFSGHQFPNYSSELNVNALLLGDSALYLCASSPWDTLVTQYFGPGTRLLVL.

This chain joins TRBV6-5 and TRBJ1-2, with a weak D call TRBD1 (5 bases). The germline CDR1 and CDR2 sequences are MNHEY and SVGAGI. This CDR3 has 14 residues. The V gene lost 2 bases and the J gene lost 6 bases, with 13 bases spanning the gap. CDR3 coding DNA: TGTGCCAGCAGTTACGGTGGCAGGGTCGATGGCTACACCTTC. Its translation: CASSYGGRVDGYTF.

The chain recombines TRBV27 with TRBJ2-4; 9 nucleotides agree with TRBD2. Germline values: CDR1 MNHEY, CDR2 SMNVEV (reference sequence). The V gene end was trimmed by 7 bases and the J gene end by 2 bases; junction bases not matched to a gene: 18. The CDR3 is made up of 19 amino acids. CDR3 coding DNA: TGTGCCAGCAACGGGGGTTGGCGGGAGGGATCGGGGACCAAAAACATTCAGTACTTC. Translation: CASNGGWREGSGTKNIQYF.

J is TRBJ2-6 and V is TRBV27; maybe TRBD1 (6 bases). Trimming removed 3 bases at V and 0 bases at J, with 15 bases between. The CDR3 has 18 residues. CDR1 is MNHEY and CDR2 is SMNVEV in the germline V gene (reference sequence). CDR3 residues: CASSFEGTPSSGANVLTF. For the CDR3, the DNA is TGTGCCAGCAGTTTTGAAGGGACACCCAGCTCTGGGGCCAACGTCCTGACTTTC.

The V call is TRBV11-2, the J call TRBJ2-1; possible D gene TRBD2, 6 bases. V was clipped by 3 bases and J by 2 bases, with 14 bases between them. The CDR3 has 16 residues. Germline V gives CDR1 SGHAT, CDR2 FQNNGV. In DNA, the CDR3 is TGTGCCAGCAGCTTCTCCACGTCTAGCGCCTACAATGAGCAGTTCTTC. Its protein product is CASSFSTSSAYNEQFF. The variable domain in full, with the rest retrieved from reference TRBV11-2 and TRBJ2-1, is EAGVAQSPRYKIIEKRQSVAFWCNPISGHATLYWYQQILGQGPKLLIQFQNNGVVDDSQLPKDRFSAERLKGVDSTLKIQPAKLEDSAVYLCASSFSTSSAYNEQFFGPGTRLTVL.

The chain carries TRBV27 and TRBJ2-7, with a weak D call TRBD2 (5 bases). V shed 10 bases and J shed 3 bases, with 13 bases lying between them. From germline, CDR1 is MNHEY and CDR2 SMNVEV (reference sequence). The CDR3 extends over 12 amino acids. The CDR3 is CATRSDYYEQYF. In DNA, the CDR3 is TGTGCCACCAGGTCCGACTACTACGAGCAGTACTTC.

This chain links TRBV11-2 with TRBJ2-7, with TRBD1 as a possible D gene (7 bases). CDR1 is SGHAT and CDR2 is FQNNGV in the germline V gene. V shed 4 bases and J shed 8 bases, with 24 bases lying between them. The CDR3 has 16 residues. CDR3 sequence (DNA): TGTGCCAGCAGCTCGATGCGGGACAGAGATCTTTTAAAGCAGTACTTC. Protein product: CASSSMRDRDLLKQYF.

V gene TRBV9 combines with J gene TRBJ2-7; TRBD1 aligns across 9 bases. Germline V lookup: CDR1 SGDLS, CDR2 YYNGEE. V gave up 4 bases and J gave up 6 bases; unmatched junction bases: 11. This CDR3 contains 15 residues. CDR3 loop: CASSTSGTGLSEQYF. DNA for the CDR3: TGTGCCAGCAGCACCTCCGGGACAGGGCTATCCGAGCAGTACTTC.

The chain carries TRBV20-1 and TRBJ1-3; a weak D match, TRBD1 (6 bases). The CDR3 is 11 amino acids. In germline, CDR1 is DFQATT, CDR2 SNEGSKA (reference sequence). V dropped 8 bases and J dropped 4 bases, with 9 bases sitting between them. CDR3 DNA sequence: TGCAGTACAGGGTTGGGAAACACCATATATTTT. This sequence encodes CSTGLGNTIYF.

The V and J genes are TRBV5-1 and TRBJ2-1; 8 bases are shared with TRBD2. CDR3 length: 12 residues. Germline V gives CDR1 SGHRS, CDR2 YFSETQ. Germline trimming cut 2 bases from V and 8 bases from J; bases unmatched to any gene: 0. CDR3 DNA: TGCGCCAGCAGCTTAGCGGGAGATGAGCAGTTCTTC. It codes for CASSLAGDEQFF.

This sequence joins TRBV5-1 and TRBJ2-7; D is unclear. V lost 3 bases, J lost 2 bases, and 18 bases lay in between. CDR1 is SGHRS, CDR2 YFSETQ, per germline. The CDR3 is 16 amino acids. The CDR3 is CASSSTMSSEPYEQYF. The CDR3 coding sequence is TGCGCCAGCAGCTCCACGATGTCGAGCGAGCCCTACGAGCAGTACTTC. Full variable domain (rest looked up from reference TRBV5-1 and TRBJ2-7): KAGVTQTPRYLIKTRGQQVTLSCSPISGHRSVSWYQQTPGQGLQFLFEYFSETQRNKGNFPGRFSGRQFSNSRSEMNVSTLELGDSALYLCASSSTMSSEPYEQYFGPGTRLTVT.

The chain combines TRBV18 with TRBJ2-1; 11 bases line up with TRBD2. With 3 bases clipped from V and 8 bases from J, the junction kept 6 bases outside the gene matches. Per the germline V gene, CDR1 is KGHSH and CDR2 is LQKENI. The length of the CDR3 is 15 residues. CDR3 region: CASSPLAGGPYEQFF. CDR3 coding DNA: TGTGCCAGCTCACCTTTAGCGGGAGGGCCCTATGAGCAGTTCTTC.

This rearrangement joins TRBV10-3 to TRBJ2-1; no reliable D call. The CDR3 runs to 19 residues. Trimming removed 5 bases at V and 0 bases at J, with 23 bases between. Germline V gene data show CDR1 as ENHRY and CDR2 as SYGVKD. The CDR3 loop reads CAISRTAVSASSSYNEQFF. DNA for the CDR3: TGTGCCATCAGTCGCACTGCCGTCAGCGCCTCAAGCTCCTACAATGAGCAGTTCTTC.

J is TRBJ2-1 and V is TRBV6-6, with unresolved D. The CDR3 has 12 residues. V lost 6 bases to trimming and J lost 8 bases, with 11 bases between them. Germline CDR1 and CDR2: MNHNY and SVGAGI (reference sequence). For the CDR3, the DNA is TGTGCCAGCAGCCCAACTAAGGATGAGCAGTTCTTC. Amino acid sequence: CASSPTKDEQFF.

The chain links TRBV18 to TRBJ2-1; the D is unclear. The V and J ends lost 0 bases and 7 bases respectively, with 16 bases between them. The germline V gene has CDR1 KGHSH and CDR2 LQKENI. The CDR3 totals 16 residues. The CDR3 region is CASSPPGSTIANEQFF. CDR3 nucleotide sequence: TGTGCCAGCTCACCACCGGGCAGTACCATTGCTAATGAGCAGTTCTTC.

This rearrangement joins TRBV7-2 to TRBJ1-1; D might be TRBD1 (6 bases). Trimming removed 5 bases at V and 4 bases at J, with 17 bases between. Germline lookup yields CDR1 SGHTA and CDR2 FQGNSA. The CDR3 covers 15 residues. DNA of the CDR3: TGTGCCAGCAGCACCCGACAGGCCGTAGGCACTGAAGCTTTCTTT. Translated, it gives CASSTRQAVGTEAFF.

The chain combines TRBV5-4 with TRBJ2-3; TRBD2 matches 13 bases. Germline CDR1 reads SGHNT; CDR2 reads YYREEE (reference sequence). V lost 6 bases, J lost 1 base, and 5 bases stayed unmatched. The CDR3 extends over 16 amino acids. For the CDR3, the DNA is TGTGCCAGCACCTCCGGACTAGCGGGAGGCACAGATACGCAGTATTTT. Translating it yields CASTSGLAGGTDTQYF.

The count of this clone is one. The chain uses TRBV11-2 and TRBJ2-5; TRBD2 aligns across 10 bases. This CDR3 region has 16 residues. V trimming: 5 bases; J trimming: 5 bases; junction bases outside the gene matches: 11. Germline V gene lookup returns CDR1 SGHAT and CDR2 FQNNGV. CDR3 loop: CASSPRTSGVPETQYF. CDR3 DNA sequence: TGTGCCAGCAGCCCGAGGACTAGCGGCGTTCCGGAGACCCAGTACTTC. Full variable domain (missing parts from reference TRBV11-2 and TRBJ2-5): EAGVAQSPRYKIIEKRQSVAFWCNPISGHATLYWYQQILGQGPKLLIQFQNNGVVDDSQLPKDRFSAERLKGVDSTLKIQPAKLEDSAVYLCASSPRTSGVPETQYFGPGTRLLVL.

The chain carries TRBV7-2 and TRBJ2-1; 11 positions agree with TRBD2. This CDR3 spans 15 amino acids. The V and J ends lost 5 bases and 9 bases, in that order; junction bases with no gene match: 9. Germline assignment: CDR1 SGHTA and CDR2 FQGNSA. DNA of the CDR3: TGTGCCAGCAGCCCGGCGGGGCTAGCGGGAGGTGAGCAGTTCTTC. As protein: CASSPAGLAGGEQFF.

This clone appeared a single time. The V call is TRBV7-2, the J call TRBJ2-7; D gene ambiguous. V was pared by 4 bases and J by 0 bases, with 4 bases between. The CDR3 loop spans 12 amino acids. Germline assignment: CDR1 SGHTA and CDR2 FQGNSA. The CDR3 nucleotides are TGTGCCAGCAGCTCGAGCTCCTACGAGCAGTACTTC. It specifies CASSSSSYEQYF.